A single sample is the source of the 19 T cell receptor beta chains below, sequenced in a study of blood T cell repertoires in COVID-19. Repertoires were generated with immunoSEQ multiplex PCR, while TCRdb's copy carries only in-frame clones and drops some. The sample lists 100,000 or so clones; around 84% were seen once. Sequencing input: peripheral blood. The receptors stem from a man aged 70 or older with active or convalescent COVID-19.

The chain carries TRBV6-4 and TRBJ1-5; a possible D gene is TRBD1 (6 bases). V was shortened by 5 bases and J by 6 bases, with 14 bases between the two germline ends. The germline CDR1 and CDR2 sequences are MRHNA and SNTAGT. This CDR3 is 14 amino acids long. CDR3 protein: CASSLTQGSQPQHF. In DNA form, the CDR3 reads TGTGCCAGCAGTTTAACACAGGGTAGTCAGCCCCAGCATTTT.

This chain joins TRBV2 and TRBJ1-5; possibly TRBD1 for D (5 bases). The CDR3 covers 14 residues. V was clipped by 8 bases and J by 3 bases, with 14 bases between them. The V gene's germline CDR1 is SNHLY and CDR2 FYNNEI. In DNA, the CDR3 is TGTGCCAGCGAAAGGCAGGGAACCAATCAGCCCCAGCATTTT. It is translated as CASERQGTNQPQHF.

The chain uses TRBV6-5 and TRBJ1-1; TRBD1 aligns across 7 bases. CDR1 and CDR2 from the germline V gene are MNHEY and SVGAGI. Trimming cost V 2 bases and J 1 base; bases outside gene matches: 4. This CDR3 has 15 residues. The CDR3 protein is CASSYAGQRNTEAFF. The CDR3 DNA follows: TGTGCCAGCAGTTACGCGGGACAGCGGAACACTGAAGCTTTCTTT.

J is TRBJ1-4 and V is TRBV14; D is uncertain. The CDR3 contains 15 residues. Germline CDR1 reads SGHDN; CDR2 reads FVKESK. The ends were cut back, 4 bases at V and 3 bases at J, with 12 bases in the middle. CDR3 residues: CASSLEGGANEKLFF. The CDR3 DNA reads TGTGCCAGCAGCCTCGAGGGCGGGGCTAATGAAAAACTGTTTTTT.

The rearrangement uses TRBV30 and TRBJ2-7; 7 nucleotides align to TRBD2. Trimming at V came to 0 bases and at J to 2 bases, leaving 1 base not matched to a gene. Germline V gene sequence: CDR1 GTSNPN, CDR2 SVGIG (reference sequence). The CDR3 length is 13 residues. The CDR3: CAWSVGGAYEQYF. CDR3 DNA: TGTGCCTGGAGTGTGGGGGGGGCCTACGAGCAGTACTTC.

The chain recombines TRBV6-2 or TRBV6-3 with TRBJ1-3; TRBD1 is a possible D gene (5 bases). The CDR3 length is 14 residues. Trimming removed 5 bases from V and 3 bases from J, with 11 bases in between. Per the germline V gene, CDR1 is MNHEY and CDR2 is SVGEGT. Written as DNA, the CDR3 is TGTGCCAGCAGTATCGGGGGACTTGGAAACACCATATATTTT. It yields the protein CASSIGGLGNTIYF.

V and J are TRBV2 and TRBJ2-5; D ambiguous. Germline-derived CDR1 and CDR2 are SNHLY and FYNNEI. Trimming removed 5 bases from V and 5 bases from J, with 9 bases in between. CDR3 length: 12 amino acids. The DNA of the CDR3 is TGTGCCAGCAGTATTTACGGGGAGACCCAGTACTTC. This codes for CASSIYGETQYF. The variable domain in full, with the rest retrieved from reference TRBV2 and TRBJ2-5, is EPEVTQTPSHQVTQMGQEVILRCVPISNHLYFYWYRQILGQKVEFLVSFYNNEISEKSEIFDDQFSVERPDGSNFTLKIRSTKLEDSAMYFCASSIYGETQYFGPGTRLLVL.

V is TRBV4-2 and J is TRBJ2-1, with 9 positions matching TRBD2. The CDR3 length is 16 residues. Unmatched junction bases numbered 7, after V lost 4 bases and J lost 3 bases. Germline CDR1 LGHNA, CDR2 YNFKEQ. DNA of the CDR3: TGTGCCAGCAGCCCGAGAGCGGGGGGTGTCTACAATGAGCAGTTCTTC. Protein product: CASSPRAGGVYNEQFF.

This clone turned up a few times. This chain uses TRBV7-3 with TRBJ2-3; the D gene is possibly TRBD1 (5 bases). The length of the CDR3 is 13 residues. The V end was cut by 6 bases, the J end by 4 bases, with 11 bases between. Germline V gives CDR1 SGHTA, CDR2 FQGTGA. In DNA form, the CDR3 reads TGTGCCAGCAGTGGTAGGGGCGCAGATACGCAGTATTTT. Residues: CASSGRGADTQYF. Using reference TRBV7-3 and TRBJ2-3 for the parts outside the CDR3, the full variable domain is GAGVSQTPSNKVTEKGKYVELRCDPISGHTALYWYRQSLGQGPEFLIYFQGTGAADDSGLPNDRFFAVRPEGSVSTLKIQRTERGDSAVYLCASSGRGADTQYFGPGTRLTVL.

This chain links TRBV6-5 with TRBJ1-5, with 8 positions matching TRBD1. This CDR3 contains 15 residues. Looked up from germline, CDR1 is MNHEY and CDR2 is SVGAGI. Germline trimming cut 7 bases from V and 1 base from J; bases unmatched to any gene: 6. CDR3 loop: CASNRDRLSNQPQHF. The CDR3 DNA follows: TGTGCCAGCAACCGGGACAGGTTAAGCAATCAGCCCCAGCATTTT.

The rearrangement joins TRBV18 to TRBJ2-1, with a tentative D call TRBD1 (6 bases). Germline lookup yields CDR1 KGHSH and CDR2 LQKENI. Trimming removed 2 bases at V and 6 bases at J, with 20 bases between. The CDR3 is made up of 17 amino acids. CDR3: CASSPGTNSLRGNEQFF. The CDR3 DNA follows: TGTGCCAGCTCACCAGGGACAAACTCCCTCCGGGGCAATGAGCAGTTCTTC.

The genes are TRBV20-1 and TRBJ2-1; possible D gene TRBD2, 5 bases. Germline lookup yields CDR1 DFQATT and CDR2 SNEGSKA (reference sequence). Trimming pared 3 bases from V and 1 base from J, leaving 16 bases between. The CDR3 length is 16 residues. The DNA for the CDR3 is TGCAGTGCTAGTAGTTCGAGCGGTGCTTCCTACAATGAGCAGTTCTTC. Its protein product is CSASSSSGASYNEQFF.

The V and J genes are TRBV18 and TRBJ2-1, with TRBD2 matching over 8 bases. The junction had 3 bases not matched to a gene; V was cut back by 3 bases and J by 5 bases. The length of the CDR3 is 14 residues. The V gene's germline CDR1 is KGHSH and CDR2 LQKENI. DNA for the CDR3: TGTGCCAGCTCACCGGTTAGCGGGAACAATGAGCAGTTCTTC. Its translation is CASSPVSGNNEQFF.

This clone came up once. The rearrangement links TRBV30 to TRBJ1-1; tentative D call: TRBD1 (6 bases). There are 14 residues in the CDR3. Germline CDR1 reads GTSNPN; CDR2 reads SVGIG (reference sequence). Trimming took off 3 bases at V and 1 base at J, with 12 bases between the two ends. The CDR3 DNA reads TGTGCCTGGAGGCGGGAGGGGGGGAACACTGAAGCTTTCTTT. Amino acid sequence: CAWRREGGNTEAFF.

The rearrangement joins TRBV6-2 or TRBV6-3 to TRBJ2-2; tentatively, D is TRBD2 (6 bases). Per germline, CDR1 MNHEY and CDR2 SVGEGT. The CDR3 spans 16 residues. Trimming took 2 bases from V and 1 from J, leaving 11 bases between them. DNA of the CDR3: TGTGCCAGCAGTTACGGGGGGATCCAGAACACCGGGGAGCTGTTTTTT. This codes for CASSYGGIQNTGELFF.

This clone appeared a single time. The V and J genes are TRBV5-1 and TRBJ2-7; 7 bases are shared with TRBD2. CDR1 and CDR2 (germline): SGHRS, YFSETQ. Trimming at V came to 3 bases and at J to 0 bases, leaving 3 bases not matched to a gene. The length of the CDR3 is 14 residues. CDR3 in amino acids: CASSSGGSSYEQYF. In DNA, the CDR3 is TGCGCCAGCAGCTCCGGCGGGAGCTCCTACGAGCAGTACTTC.

J is TRBJ2-1 and V is TRBV6-1; D uncertain. Looked up from germline, CDR1 is MNHNS and CDR2 is SASEGT. The CDR3 totals 16 residues. The ends were cut back, 0 bases at V and 0 bases at J, with 9 bases in the middle. CDR3: CASSEAVPSSYNEQFF. The CDR3 nucleotides are TGTGCCAGCAGTGAAGCGGTCCCCAGCTCCTACAATGAGCAGTTCTTC.

The chain couples TRBV18 to TRBJ2-5; 8 nucleotides line up with TRBD1. J was trimmed by 4 bases and V by 3 bases; bases with no gene match: 7. The CDR3 has 15 residues. Germline V gives CDR1 KGHSH, CDR2 LQKENI. The CDR3 is CASSPLTGAGETQYF. The CDR3 DNA sequence: TGTGCCAGCTCACCCTTGACAGGGGCTGGAGAGACCCAGTACTTC.

The V call is TRBV15, the J call TRBJ1-6, with D uncertain. In germline, CDR1 is LNHNV, CDR2 YYDKDF (reference sequence). Trimming shortened V by 1 base and J by 9 bases, and 7 bases separated the two germline ends. The CDR3 sequence is 13 residues long. CDR3 sequence reads: CATSRGSSSPLHF. DNA for the CDR3: TGTGCCACCAGCAGAGGGTCCAGTTCACCCCTCCACTTT.